This record concerns one TCR beta chain sequence. This record comes from a study of T-cell reconstitution after alpha-beta-depleted transplantation in children. The TCRbeta library was prepared with unique molecular identifiers. TCRdb re-called the PCR reads through MiXCR, storing one row per CDR3 protein. The sample has about 540,000 distinct CDR3 sequences, around 19% seen once; the top ten hold 3.3%. Germline assignment: CDR1 SGHRS and CDR2 YFSETQ. The CDR3 is made up of 15 amino acids. With 0 bases removed from V and 5 bases from J, the gap between germline ends came to 11 bases. The TCR sequence derives from a human donor who donated a stem cell graft to a child with acute lymphoblastic leukemia. The sequences come from PBMCs from the stem cell graft donor, collected from the stem cell graft. The V and J genes are TRBV5-1 and TRBJ1-4; TRBD1 might be the D (5 bases). CDR3 region: CASSLAGTSNEKLFF. CDR3 in DNA: TGCGCCAGCAGCTTGGCGGGGACCTCAAATGAAAAACTGTTTTTT.